Following are 20 T cell receptor beta chains from one sample sequenced in a study of blood T cell repertoires in COVID-19. The assay was immunoSEQ multiplex PCR, and TCRdb's table has in-frame clones only and misses some. The data show roughly 240,000 clones, about 83% seen once. What was sequenced was PBMCs or T cells enriched from blood (not recorded which). The receptors shown here come from a middle-aged woman who had been exposed to COVID-19.

V and J are TRBV5-6 and TRBJ1-1, with D uncertain. The length of the CDR3 is 13 residues. V lost 4 bases and J 7 bases, leaving 14 bases between the germline ends. CDR1 is SGHDT, CDR2 YYEEEE, per germline. CDR3 sequence (DNA): TGTGCCAGCAGCCGGCCGGATGGGCGTGAAGCTTTCTTT. It specifies CASSRPDGREAFF. Together with reference TRBV5-6 and TRBJ1-1, the CDR3 gives the full variable domain: DAGVTQSPTHLIKTRGQQVTLRCSPKSGHDTVSWYQQALGQGPQFIFQYYEEEERQRGNFPDRFSGHQFPNYSSELNVNALLLGDSALYLCASSRPDGREAFFGQGTRLTVV.

The gene calls are TRBV27 and TRBJ1-2; TRBD1 aligns across 12 bases. Trimming took 5 bases from V and 7 from J; bases not matched to a gene: 5. The CDR3 extends over 14 amino acids. The germline CDR1 and CDR2 sequences are MNHEY and SMNVEV (reference sequence). This CDR3 reads CASSNRDRGLGYTF. In DNA form, the CDR3 reads TGTGCCAGCAGTAACCGGGACAGGGGGCTTGGCTACACCTTC.

This clone showed up just a few times. This chain joins TRBV6-5 and TRBJ2-7; 8 bases map to TRBD1. V lost 8 bases and J lost 0; bases outside the gene matches: 9. This CDR3 contains 15 residues. Germline CDR1 MNHEY, CDR2 SVGAGI. Here the CDR3 DNA reads TGTGCCAGCCTGACCGGGACAGGCAACTCCTACGAGCAGTACTTC. Translated: CASLTGTGNSYEQYF.

This chain connects TRBV6-2 or TRBV6-3 to TRBJ2-1; 8 bases map to TRBD2. In germline, CDR1 is MNHEY, CDR2 SVGEGT. Trimming removed 2 bases from V and 3 bases from J; junction bases left unmatched: 9. This CDR3 has 17 residues. CDR3 nucleotides: TGTGCCAGCAGTTACGGGTTTGCGGGGGGCCTCTACAATGAGCAGTTCTTC. It specifies CASSYGFAGGLYNEQFF.

This clone occurred a few times. The rearrangement joins TRBV6-2 or TRBV6-3 to TRBJ2-3; 13 nucleotides align to TRBD2. Germline V lookup: CDR1 MNHEY, CDR2 SVGEGT. The CDR3 sequence is 17 residues long. V gave up 2 bases and J gave up 2 bases; unmatched junction bases: 4. The CDR3 sequence is CASSYPGLAGPTDTQYF. CDR3 in DNA: TGTGCCAGCAGTTACCCGGGACTAGCGGGGCCCACAGATACGCAGTATTTT.

The sample holds a few counts of this clone. The genes are TRBV7-8 and TRBJ1-1; TRBD1 might be the D (5 bases). The CDR3 is 15 amino acids. Germline CDR1 reads SGHVS; CDR2 reads FQNEAQ. V lost 5 bases and J 1 base, leaving 14 bases between the germline ends. The CDR3 DNA is TGTGCCAGCAGCCCTTTAATGGGGCCGAACACTGAAGCTTTCTTT. Translation gives CASSPLMGPNTEAFF. Using reference TRBV7-8 and TRBJ1-1 for the parts outside the CDR3, the full variable domain is GAGVSQSPRYKVAKRGQDVALRCDPISGHVSLFWYQQALGQGPEFLTYFQNEAQLDKSGLPSDRFFAERPEGSVSTLKIQRTQQEDSAVYLCASSPLMGPNTEAFFGQGTRLTVV.

The rearrangement uses TRBV30 and TRBJ1-6; no firm D call. The CDR3 has 15 amino acids. Germline-derived CDR1 and CDR2 are GTSNPN and SVGIG (reference sequence). The ends were cut back, 3 bases at V and 0 bases at J, with 9 bases in the middle. CDR3 loop: CAWSAGSSYNSPLHF. CDR3 nucleotide sequence: TGTGCCTGGAGCGCCGGGAGCTCCTATAATTCACCCCTCCACTTT.

The V call is TRBV7-9, the J call TRBJ1-1; a weak D match, TRBD1 (5 bases). Per germline, CDR1 SEHNR and CDR2 FQNEAQ (reference sequence). This CDR3 has 15 amino acids. V was trimmed by 2 bases and J by 4 bases, leaving 14 bases between them. The CDR3 coding sequence is TGTGCCAGCAGCTTACTTCAGGGCTCGGGCACTGAAGCTTTCTTT. Its protein product is CASSLLQGSGTEAFF.

The chain couples TRBV12-3 or TRBV12-4 to TRBJ2-5, with D uncertain. V shed 7 bases and J shed 5 bases, with 14 bases lying between them. CDR3 size: 13 residues. CDR3 nucleotides: TGTGCCAGCACTTCAGCCTACGGGGAGACCCAGTACTTC. Protein product: CASTSAYGETQYF.

The chain recombines TRBV28 with TRBJ1-6; TRBD1 agrees at 7 bases. Germline CDR1 MDHEN, CDR2 SYDVKM. Trimming took 4 bases from V and 9 from J; bases not matched to a gene: 15. CDR3 length: 17 amino acids. For the CDR3, the DNA is TGTGCCAGCAGTTCCGAAGGCGAGGGGGCCTGGATTTCACCCCTCCACTTT. Its translation is CASSSEGEGAWISPLHF. Using reference TRBV28 and TRBJ1-6 for the parts outside the CDR3, the full variable domain is DVKVTQSSRYLVKRTGEKVFLECVQDMDHENMFWYRQDPGLGLRLIYFSYDVKMKEKGDIPEGYSVSREKKERFSLILESASTNQTSMYLCASSSEGEGAWISPLHFGNGTRLTVT.

The chain employs TRBV6-5 and TRBJ2-5; a weak D match, TRBD1 (6 bases). V was clipped by 3 bases and J by 2 bases, with 7 bases between them. There are 13 residues in the CDR3. CDR1 and CDR2 (germline): MNHEY, SVGAGI. The CDR3 nucleotides read TGTGCCAGCAGTTATGACAGGCAAGAGACCCAGTACTTC. It codes for CASSYDRQETQYF.

The genes are TRBV15 and TRBJ2-7; D is possibly TRBD1 (6 bases). The V gene's germline CDR1 is LNHNV and CDR2 YYDKDF (reference sequence). The CDR3 has 14 amino acids. Trimming shortened V by 5 bases and J by 1 base, and 12 bases separated the two germline ends. The CDR3: CATSVGQPSYEQYF. The CDR3, as DNA: TGTGCCACCAGCGTTGGACAGCCGTCCTACGAGCAGTACTTC.

Judged by abundance, this clone is medium-sized. This chain links TRBV18 with TRBJ1-1; the D gene is possibly TRBD1 (5 bases). The V end was cut by 3 bases, the J end by 7 bases, with 12 bases between. The germline V gene encodes CDR1 KGHSH and CDR2 LQKENI. The CDR3 length is 13 residues. CDR3 sequence (DNA): TGTGCCAGCTCACCGACCAGGGAAAGTGAAGCTTTCTTT. Protein: CASSPTRESEAFF. The full variable domain, completed using reference TRBV18 and TRBJ1-1, is NAGVMQNPRHLVRRRGQEARLRCSPMKGHSHVYWYRQLPEEGLKFMVYLQKENIIDESGMPKERFSAEFPKEGPSILRIQQVVRGDSAAYFCASSPTRESEAFFGQGTRLTVV.

The chain uses TRBV5-5 and TRBJ2-7; the match to TRBD2 covers 12 bases. The V and J ends lost 3 bases and 3 bases, in that order; junction bases with no gene match: 7. There are 16 residues in the CDR3. Germline CDR1 SGHKS, CDR2 YYEKEE (reference sequence). The CDR3 DNA reads as TGTGCCAGCAGCTACATGCCGGGACTAGCGGGCTACGAGCAGTACTTC. Translated, it gives CASSYMPGLAGYEQYF.

This chain links TRBV4-1 with TRBJ1-3, with 8 nucleotides matching TRBD1. Germline CDR1 reads MGHRA; CDR2 reads YSYEKL. With V trimmed by 0 bases and J by 1 base, 5 bases remained unmatched. The CDR3 runs 17 residues. In DNA form, the CDR3 reads TGCGCCAGCAGCCAAGATTGGCAGGGGGCATCTGGAAACACCATATATTTT. Residues: CASSQDWQGASGNTIYF.

The chain recombines TRBV28 with TRBJ1-5, with D hard to call. The CDR3 runs to 15 residues. The germline CDR1 and CDR2 sequences are MDHEN and SYDVKM. Trimming shortened V by 3 bases and J by 0 bases, and 9 bases separated the two germline ends. CDR3 loop: CASSFGSVSNQPQHF. For the CDR3, the DNA is TGTGCCAGCAGTTTTGGCAGTGTTAGCAATCAGCCCCAGCATTTT.

V and J are TRBV21-1 and TRBJ1-5. TRBV21-1 is a documented pseudogene. The CDR3 runs to 13 residues. For the CDR3, the DNA is TGTGCCAGCAGCAAAATAGACAATCAGCCCCAGCATTTT. Protein product: CASSKIDNQPQHF.

The rearrangement joins TRBV2 to TRBJ2-7; perhaps TRBD1 as D (7 bases). With 6 bases removed from V and 6 bases from J, the gap between germline ends came to 21 bases. Per germline, CDR1 SNHLY and CDR2 FYNNEI. The CDR3 is 15 residues long. CDR3 residues: CASSRGDSEVGEQYF. For the CDR3, the DNA is TGTGCCAGCAGCAGGGGGGACAGTGAAGTCGGCGAGCAGTACTTC.

The chain employs TRBV3-1 (or the pseudogene TRBV3-2) and TRBJ1-6, with 7 bases matching TRBD1. The CDR3 runs 19 residues. The V and J ends lost 4 bases and 9 bases, in that order; junction bases with no gene match: 21. The germline V gene encodes CDR1 LGHDT and CDR2 YNNKEL (reference sequence). The CDR3 protein is CASSRAATKGAGGVSPLHF. CDR3 nucleotides: TGTGCCAGCAGCCGGGCGGCAACGAAGGGGGCCGGGGGGGTTTCACCCCTCCACTTT.

Notes on this clone: One junction end does not reproduce the germline sequence, and a read error may be involved. J is TRBJ2-7 and V is TRBV12-5; D may be TRBD2 (5 bases). The CDR3 extends over 15 amino acids. Germline V lookup: CDR1 LGHNT, CDR2 FRNRAP. This chain's CDR3 is CASGLGGWSSYEQYF. The CDR3 coding sequence is TGTGCTAGTGGGTTGGGCGGGTGGAGCTCCTACGAGCAGTACTTC.